This entry lists 9 T cell receptor beta chains sequenced from one sample in a study of cytomegalovirus exposure and HLA in healthy donors. Both 60 Vbeta primers and 13 Jbeta primers went into the PCR. The data were produced by immunoSEQ multiplex PCR, yet TCRdb's version contains in-frame clones alone and is incomplete. The sample yields roughly 120,000 clones, 55% to 80% seen once. The specimen sequenced was PBMCs. These receptors were taken from a woman younger than 45 in good health and CMV-seronegative.

V usage is TRBV2 and J usage is TRBJ1-2; weak D call: TRBD1 (6 bases). Germline V lookup: CDR1 SNHLY, CDR2 FYNNEI. V was trimmed by 3 bases and J by 7 bases, leaving 12 bases between them. The CDR3 has 13 residues. CDR3 sequence reads: CASSDRGKSGYTF. The CDR3 DNA follows: TGTGCCAGCAGTGACAGGGGAAAGAGTGGCTACACCTTC.

This sequence joins TRBV7-8 and TRBJ2-1; 11 bases are a match to TRBD2. With V trimmed by 5 bases and J by 6 bases, 12 bases remained unmatched. CDR1 is SGHVS and CDR2 is FQNEAQ in the germline V gene. The CDR3 has 17 amino acids. The CDR3 DNA sequence: TGTGCCAGCAGCCCGCCTTGGACTAGCGGGCTTCTCAATGAGCAGTTCTTC. Encoded protein: CASSPPWTSGLLNEQFF. The variable domain in full, with the rest retrieved from reference TRBV7-8 and TRBJ2-1, is GAGVSQSPRYKVAKRGQDVALRCDPISGHVSLFWYQQALGQGPEFLTYFQNEAQLDKSGLPSDRFFAERPEGSVSTLKIQRTQQEDSAVYLCASSPPWTSGLLNEQFFGPGTRLTVL.

CDR3 coding DNA: TGTGCCAGCAGCACGAGGACAGGGGCCGATTCACCCCTCCACTTT. Amino acid sequence: CASSTRTGADSPLHF. This chain connects TRBV5-6 to TRBJ1-6, with 9 nucleotides matching TRBD1. The germline V gene encodes CDR1 SGHDT and CDR2 YYEEEE. V was clipped by 4 bases and J by 8 bases; unmatched bases: 7. The CDR3 covers 15 residues.

In this sample, this clone turned up once. V usage is TRBV6-5 and J usage is TRBJ2-7; a possible D gene is TRBD2 (6 bases). The length of the CDR3 is 13 residues. In germline, CDR1 is MNHEY, CDR2 SVGAGI. V was shortened by 6 bases and J by 2 bases, with 11 bases between the two germline ends. The CDR3 DNA is TGTGCCAGCAGGAGGGACTCGGCCTACGAGCAGTACTTC. The encoded protein is CASRRDSAYEQYF.

CDR3 residues: CASSGGTGGIDTQYF. The CDR3 DNA is TGTGCCAGCAGCGGCGGGACAGGGGGCATAGATACGCAGTATTTT. The rearrangement links TRBV13 to TRBJ2-3, with TRBD1 identical over 12 bases. This CDR3 comprises 15 residues. Germline CDR1 and CDR2: PRHDT and FYEKMQ (reference sequence). J gave up 5 bases and V 5 bases, and 5 bases lay outside the gene matches.

This rearrangement joins TRBV27 to TRBJ2-7; D perhaps matches TRBD1 (5 bases). Trimming left V 10 bases short and J 5 bases short, with 15 bases between. Germline CDR1 and CDR2: MNHEY and SMNVEV (reference sequence). The CDR3 totals 12 residues. CDR3 amino acids: CANHTQGHEQYF. In nucleotides, the CDR3 is TGTGCCAACCACACTCAGGGCCACGAGCAGTACTTC.

This clone was seen a handful of times. The rearrangement joins TRBV6-5 to TRBJ2-1; D gene unclear. V shed 2 bases and J shed 0 bases, with 8 bases lying between them. The CDR3 loop spans 15 amino acids. CDR1 and CDR2 from the germline V gene are MNHEY and SVGAGI. CDR3 in amino acids: CASSYVRSSYNEQFF. CDR3 nucleotide sequence: TGTGCCAGCAGTTACGTGCGGAGCTCCTACAATGAGCAGTTCTTC.

J is TRBJ2-1 and V is TRBV27, with TRBD2 identical over 13 bases. J lost 2 bases, V lost 6 bases, and 16 bases had no gene match. Germline values: CDR1 MNHEY, CDR2 SMNVEV (reference sequence). This CDR3 is built from 20 residues. CDR3 region: CASSVTGTSGIELPYNEQFF. The CDR3 nucleotides are TGTGCCAGCAGCGTCACAGGGACTAGCGGGATAGAGCTCCCCTACAATGAGCAGTTCTTC.

This chain joins TRBV7-8 and TRBJ1-2; no clear D gene. Looked up from germline, CDR1 is SGHVS and CDR2 is FQNEAQ. The ends were cut back, 0 bases at V and 6 bases at J, with 14 bases in the middle. The CDR3 contains 15 residues. The CDR3 sequence is CASSLALLGTNGYTF. The CDR3 DNA sequence: TGTGCCAGCAGCTTAGCGCTGTTGGGCACGAATGGCTACACCTTC.